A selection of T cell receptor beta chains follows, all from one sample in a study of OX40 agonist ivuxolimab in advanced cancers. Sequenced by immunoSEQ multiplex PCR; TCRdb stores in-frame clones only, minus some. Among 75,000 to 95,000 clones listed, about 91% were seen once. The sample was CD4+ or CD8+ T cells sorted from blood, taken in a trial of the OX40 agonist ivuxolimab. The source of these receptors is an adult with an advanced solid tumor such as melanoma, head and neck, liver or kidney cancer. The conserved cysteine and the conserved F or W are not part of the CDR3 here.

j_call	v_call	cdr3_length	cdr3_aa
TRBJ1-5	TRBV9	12	ASSKGQGPGPQH
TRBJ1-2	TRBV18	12	ASSSQGADYGYT
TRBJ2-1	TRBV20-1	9	SARKGNEQF
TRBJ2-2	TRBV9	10	ASSRNTGELF
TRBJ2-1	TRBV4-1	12	ASSQPGTYNEQF
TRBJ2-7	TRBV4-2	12	ASSLPGRNYEQY
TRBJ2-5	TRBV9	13	ASSVDSGGRGTQY
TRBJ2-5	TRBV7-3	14	ASSTTGTSGLETQY
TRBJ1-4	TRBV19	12	ASCVGRGYEKLF
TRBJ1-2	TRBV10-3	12	AITPEPGQYGYT
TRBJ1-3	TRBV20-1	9	SARVQNTIY
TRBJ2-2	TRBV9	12	ASSLRTGSGELF
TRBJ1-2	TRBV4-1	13	ASSQDEAQTYGYT
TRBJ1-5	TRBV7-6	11	ASSLGEEQPQH
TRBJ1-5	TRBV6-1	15	ASSEAGGGRPNQPQH
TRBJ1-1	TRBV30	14	AWRGSRQGAGTEAF
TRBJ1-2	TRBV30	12	AWSVPRGVYGYT
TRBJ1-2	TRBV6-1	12	ASSKGHTNYGYT
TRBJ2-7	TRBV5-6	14	ASSLAGAGVGYEQY
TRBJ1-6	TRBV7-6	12	ASSFSGNNSPLH
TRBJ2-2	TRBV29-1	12	SGQGAGGTGELF
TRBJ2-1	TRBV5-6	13	ASSRIAGVYNEQF
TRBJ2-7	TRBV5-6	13	ASSWIDSSAYEQY
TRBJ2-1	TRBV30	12	AWSPGSSYNEQF
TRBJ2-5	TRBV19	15	ASSIATDLYSQETQY
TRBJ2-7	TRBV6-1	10	ASRSQGHEQY
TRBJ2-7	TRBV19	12	ASGGRDRGPEQY
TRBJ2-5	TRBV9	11	ASSYRVQETQY
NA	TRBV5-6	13	ASRLTGNPPYEQY
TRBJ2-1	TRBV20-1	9	SARTYNEQF
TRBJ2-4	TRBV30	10	AWSGIPPLRY
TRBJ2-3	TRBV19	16	ASSMGGSGGHSTDTQY
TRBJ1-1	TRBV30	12	AWSVNRPNTEAF
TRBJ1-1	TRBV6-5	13	ASSYAGWANTEAF
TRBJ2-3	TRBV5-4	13	ASSFGGATTDTQY
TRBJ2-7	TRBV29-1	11	SVLSSGRYEQY
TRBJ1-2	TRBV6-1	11	ASRFLGDSGYT
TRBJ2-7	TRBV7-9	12	ASSMGQGNYEQY
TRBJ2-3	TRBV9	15	ASSTSLAGGQTDTQY
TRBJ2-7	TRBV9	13	ASSVASGGHYEQY
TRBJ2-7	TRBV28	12	ASSISGQLYEQY
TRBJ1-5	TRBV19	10	ASNGVNQPQH
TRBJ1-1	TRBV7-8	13	ASSLGTGGFTEAF
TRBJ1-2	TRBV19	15	ASTEAGQERANYGYT
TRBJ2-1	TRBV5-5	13	ASSLEGTGTGEQF
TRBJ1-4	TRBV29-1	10	SARTGSEKLF
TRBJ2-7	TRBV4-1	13	ASSFPGGALGEQY